This T cell receptor (beta chain) derives from a study of T cell responses to AZD1222 COVID-19 vaccine. The CDR3 runs to 13 residues. CDR1 is SGHKS and CDR2 is YYEKEE in the germline V gene (reference sequence). V lost 4 bases to trimming and J lost 7 bases; unmatched junction nucleotides: 5. Some clones are missing from TCRdb's copy, which holds only in-frame ones; the method was immunoSEQ multiplex PCR. This table has 110,000 or so clones, around nine tenths appearing once. Second-dose timings of about 4 or about 12 weeks were pooled. Concerning this clone: Distinct nucleotide sequences in the sample also encode this CDR3.

The source was peripheral blood, collected 28 days after the second AZD1222 dose. The V call is TRBV5-5, the J call TRBJ1-2; 9 bases are a match to TRBD1. The sequence was collected from an adult who received the AZD1222 COVID-19 vaccine. CDR3: CASSVDRGGGYTF. The CDR3 DNA reads TGTGCCAGCAGCGTGGACAGGGGAGGTGGCTACACCTTC.